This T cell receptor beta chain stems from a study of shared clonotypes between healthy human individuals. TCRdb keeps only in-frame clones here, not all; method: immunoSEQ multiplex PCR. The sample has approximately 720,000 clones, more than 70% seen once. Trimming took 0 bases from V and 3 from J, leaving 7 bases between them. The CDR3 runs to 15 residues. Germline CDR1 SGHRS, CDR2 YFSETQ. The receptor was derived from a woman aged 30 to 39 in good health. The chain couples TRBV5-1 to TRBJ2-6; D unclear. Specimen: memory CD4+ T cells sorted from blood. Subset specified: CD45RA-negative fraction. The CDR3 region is CASSLGALGANVLTF. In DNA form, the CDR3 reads TGCGCCAGCAGCTTGGGGGCGCTTGGGGCCAACGTCCTGACTTTC.